The TCR beta chain under discussion was sequenced for a study of PD-1 blockade in classical Hodgkin lymphoma. Findings and caveats of the study: Patients who began taking nivolumab under 1 year after ASCT were left out. Causes of the repertoire differences remain undefined, possibly disease activity or prior therapy. Significant TCR diversity gains by C4D1 occurred in CD4+ but not CD8+ cells. The study found complete responders had baseline diversity similar to newly diagnosed patients.

With regard to this clone: Its antigen is unknown.

Sequencing was performed with immunoSEQ multiplex PCR; in TCRdb, only in-frame clones are kept and a portion is missing. The profile shows roughly 20,000 clones, 84% of them singletons. Every patient had relapsed following autologous stem cell transplantation, and cohorts differed in brentuximab vedotin exposure. This CDR3 contains 15 residues. Germline CDR1 is SGHVS and CDR2 is FQNEAQ. Trimming took off 5 bases at V and 4 bases at J, with 17 bases between the two ends. The chain couples TRBV7-8 to TRBJ1-2; D is undetermined. The sequencing here drew on peripheral blood mononuclear cells (PBMCs), taken at baseline. The origin of this receptor is a human donor with classical Hodgkin lymphoma. The CDR3, as DNA: TGTGCCAGCAGCCCTAGAAATCTGGGAGGCTATGGCTACACCTTC. Its translation: CASSPRNLGGYGYTF.